The source of this TCR beta chain is a study of T cells in Graves' hyperthyroidism and ophthalmopathy. V was shortened by 5 bases and J by 3 bases, with 15 bases between the two germline ends. The CDR3 consists of 15 residues. Germline CDR1 reads SEHNR; CDR2 reads FQNEAQ (reference sequence). The CDR3 regions of TCR beta were amplified from RNA transcripts. In the first-round RT-PCR of the TCR CDR3, the HTBI primer set was used. TCRdb redid the calling of the multiplex PCR reads with MiXCR, one entry per CDR3 protein. Here the sample spans hundreds of thousands of distinct CDR3 sequences, about 16% being singletons.

Sequenced input: blood. The clonotype was recovered from a woman in her thirties with Graves' hyperthyroidism. The V call is TRBV7-9, the J call TRBJ2-3, with D uncertain. CDR3 DNA: TGTGCCAGCAGCCATATTTTAACACGGACAGATACGCAGTATTTT. Protein sequence: CASSHILTRTDTQYF.